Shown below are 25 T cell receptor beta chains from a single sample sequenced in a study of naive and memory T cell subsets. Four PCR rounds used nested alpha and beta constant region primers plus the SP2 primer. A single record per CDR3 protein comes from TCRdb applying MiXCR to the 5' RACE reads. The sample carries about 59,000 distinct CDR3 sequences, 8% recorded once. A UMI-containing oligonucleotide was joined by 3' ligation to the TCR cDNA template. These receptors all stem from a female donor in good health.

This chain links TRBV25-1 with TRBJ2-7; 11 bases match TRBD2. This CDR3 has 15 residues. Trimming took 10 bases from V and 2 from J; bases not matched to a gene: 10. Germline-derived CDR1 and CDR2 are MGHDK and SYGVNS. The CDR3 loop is CATWDGSGRAYEQYF. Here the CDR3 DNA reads TGTGCCACCTGGGACGGTAGCGGGAGGGCCTACGAGCAGTACTTC.

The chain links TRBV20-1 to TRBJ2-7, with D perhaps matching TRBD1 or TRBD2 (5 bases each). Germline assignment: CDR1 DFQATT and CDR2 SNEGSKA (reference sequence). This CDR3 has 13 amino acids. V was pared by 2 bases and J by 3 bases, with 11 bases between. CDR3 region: CSARRDGNYEQYF. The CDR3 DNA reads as TGCAGTGCTAGACGGGACGGAAACTACGAGCAGTACTTC.

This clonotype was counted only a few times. The CDR3 region is CASSSGQGTGNTIYF. The CDR3 DNA follows: TGTGCCAGCAGCTCCGGACAGGGGACTGGAAACACCATATATTTT. The chain links TRBV5-6 to TRBJ1-3; 9 bases align to TRBD1. This CDR3 has 15 amino acids. J was trimmed by 2 bases and V by 3 bases; bases with no gene match: 3. Germline CDR1 and CDR2: SGHDT and YYEEEE.

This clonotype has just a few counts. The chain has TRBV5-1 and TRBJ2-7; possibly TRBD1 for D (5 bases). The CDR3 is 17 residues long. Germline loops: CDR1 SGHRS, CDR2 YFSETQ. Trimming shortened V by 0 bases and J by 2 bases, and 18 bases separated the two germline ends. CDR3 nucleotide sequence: TGCGCCAGCAGCTTGGTCATGGGGCCCCACCTGGCCTACGAGCAGTACTTC. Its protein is CASSLVMGPHLAYEQYF.

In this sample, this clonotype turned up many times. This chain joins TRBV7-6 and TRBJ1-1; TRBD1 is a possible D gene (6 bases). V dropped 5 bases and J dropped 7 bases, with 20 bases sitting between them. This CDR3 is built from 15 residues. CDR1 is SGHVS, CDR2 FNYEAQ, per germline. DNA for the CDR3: TGTGCCAGCAGCGTTCGCCCGGGACACCCACATGAAGCTTTCTTT. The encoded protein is CASSVRPGHPHEAFF.

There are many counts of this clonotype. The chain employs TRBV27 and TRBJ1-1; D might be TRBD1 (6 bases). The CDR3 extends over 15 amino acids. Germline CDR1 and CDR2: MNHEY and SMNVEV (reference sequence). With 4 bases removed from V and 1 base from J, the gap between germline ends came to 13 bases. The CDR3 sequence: CASSWEGGRNTEAFF. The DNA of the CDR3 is TGTGCCAGCAGTTGGGAGGGGGGCAGGAACACTGAAGCTTTCTTT.

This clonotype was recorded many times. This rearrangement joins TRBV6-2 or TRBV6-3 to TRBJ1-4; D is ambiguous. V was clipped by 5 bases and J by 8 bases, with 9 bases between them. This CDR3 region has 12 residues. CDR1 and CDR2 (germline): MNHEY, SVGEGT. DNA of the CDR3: TGTGCCAGCAGTGGTCATAGGGAAAAACTGTTTTTT. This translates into CASSGHREKLFF.

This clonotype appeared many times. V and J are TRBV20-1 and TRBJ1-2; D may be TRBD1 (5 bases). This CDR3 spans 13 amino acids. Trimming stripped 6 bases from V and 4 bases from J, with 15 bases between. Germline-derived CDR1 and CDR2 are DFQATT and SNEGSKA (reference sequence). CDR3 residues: CSALRPGPYGYTF. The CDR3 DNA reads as TGCAGTGCCCTACGGCCGGGACCCTATGGCTACACCTTC.

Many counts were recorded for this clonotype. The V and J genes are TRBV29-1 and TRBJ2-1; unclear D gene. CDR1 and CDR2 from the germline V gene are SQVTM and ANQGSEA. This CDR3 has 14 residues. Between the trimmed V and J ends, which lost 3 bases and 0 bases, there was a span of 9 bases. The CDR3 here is CSVDLDSSYNEQFF. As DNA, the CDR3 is TGCAGCGTTGATCTTGATAGCTCCTACAATGAGCAGTTCTTC.

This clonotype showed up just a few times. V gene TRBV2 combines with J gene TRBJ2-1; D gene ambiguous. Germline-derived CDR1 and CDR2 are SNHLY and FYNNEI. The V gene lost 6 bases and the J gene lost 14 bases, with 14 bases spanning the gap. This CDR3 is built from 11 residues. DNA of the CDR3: TGTGCCAGCAGGGTACTCCCCCCGAAGTTCTTC. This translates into CASRVLPPKFF.

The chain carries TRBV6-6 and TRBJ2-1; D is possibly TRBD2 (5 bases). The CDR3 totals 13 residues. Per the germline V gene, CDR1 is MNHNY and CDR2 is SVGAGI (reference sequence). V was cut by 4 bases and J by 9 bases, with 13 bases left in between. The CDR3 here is CASSWAEDAEQFF. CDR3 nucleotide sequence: TGTGCCAGCAGTTGGGCGGAGGACGCTGAGCAGTTCTTC.

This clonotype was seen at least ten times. CDR3 region: CASSMGLAGVSNEQFF. CDR3 DNA sequence: TGTGCCAGCAGCATGGGACTAGCGGGGGTAAGCAATGAGCAGTTCTTC. This chain links TRBV5-6 with TRBJ2-1; 14 positions match TRBD2. The trim removed 4 bases at V and 6 bases at J, leaving 6 bases unmatched. The CDR3 totals 16 residues. The V gene's germline CDR1 is SGHDT and CDR2 YYEEEE.

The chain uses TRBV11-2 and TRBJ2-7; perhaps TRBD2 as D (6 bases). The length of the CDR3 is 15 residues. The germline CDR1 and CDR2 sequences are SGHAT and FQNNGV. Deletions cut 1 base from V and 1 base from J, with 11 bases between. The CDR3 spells CASSLGLGGSYEQYF. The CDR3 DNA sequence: TGTGCCAGCAGCTTAGGTTTGGGAGGATCCTACGAGCAGTACTTC.

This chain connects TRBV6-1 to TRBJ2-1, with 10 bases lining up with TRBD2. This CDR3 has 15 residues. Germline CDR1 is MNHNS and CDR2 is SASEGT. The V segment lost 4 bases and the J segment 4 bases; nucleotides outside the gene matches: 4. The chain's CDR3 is CASSGASGGYNEQFF. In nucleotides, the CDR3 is TGTGCCAGCAGTGGGGCTAGCGGGGGTTACAATGAGCAGTTCTTC.

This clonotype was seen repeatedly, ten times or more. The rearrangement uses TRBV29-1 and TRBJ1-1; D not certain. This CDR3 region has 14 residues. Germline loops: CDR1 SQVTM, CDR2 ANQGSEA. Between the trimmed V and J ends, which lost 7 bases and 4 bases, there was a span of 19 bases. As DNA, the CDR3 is TGCAGCGAATCCCGATCGGACCTTGGCACTGAAGCTTTCTTT. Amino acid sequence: CSESRSDLGTEAFF.

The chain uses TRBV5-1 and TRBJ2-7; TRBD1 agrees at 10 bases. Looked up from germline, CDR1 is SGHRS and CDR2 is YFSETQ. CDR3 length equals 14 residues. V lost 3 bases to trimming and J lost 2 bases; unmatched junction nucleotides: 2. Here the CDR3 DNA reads TGCGCCAGCAGCTATGACAGGGGGCCCTACGAGCAGTACTTC. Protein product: CASSYDRGPYEQYF.

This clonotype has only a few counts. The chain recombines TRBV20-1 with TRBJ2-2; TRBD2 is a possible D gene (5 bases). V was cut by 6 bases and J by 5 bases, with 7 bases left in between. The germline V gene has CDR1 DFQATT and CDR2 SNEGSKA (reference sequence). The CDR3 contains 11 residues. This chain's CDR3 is CSAEGTGELFF. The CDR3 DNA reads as TGCAGTGCCGAGGGTACCGGGGAGCTGTTTTTT.

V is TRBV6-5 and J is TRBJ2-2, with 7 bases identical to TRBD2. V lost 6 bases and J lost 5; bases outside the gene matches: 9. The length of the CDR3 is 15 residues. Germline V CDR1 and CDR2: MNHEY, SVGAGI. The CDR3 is CASSWTRRTTGELFF. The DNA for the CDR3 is TGTGCCAGCAGCTGGACTAGAAGAACGACCGGGGAGCTGTTTTTT.

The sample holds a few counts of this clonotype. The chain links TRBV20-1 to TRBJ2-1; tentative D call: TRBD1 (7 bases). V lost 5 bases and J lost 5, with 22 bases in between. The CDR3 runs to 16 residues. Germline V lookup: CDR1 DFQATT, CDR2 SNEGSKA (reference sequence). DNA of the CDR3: TGCAGTGCTGCTTATAACAGGGGAGGTACGGACAATGAGCAGTTCTTC. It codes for CSAAYNRGGTDNEQFF.

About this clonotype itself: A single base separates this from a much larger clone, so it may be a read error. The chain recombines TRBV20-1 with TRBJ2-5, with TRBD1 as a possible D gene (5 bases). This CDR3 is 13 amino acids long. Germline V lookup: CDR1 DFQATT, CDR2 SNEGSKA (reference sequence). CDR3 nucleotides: TGCTCGCTTCTAGGGGATTCCCGAGAGACCCAGTACTTC. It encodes CSLLGDSRETQYF.

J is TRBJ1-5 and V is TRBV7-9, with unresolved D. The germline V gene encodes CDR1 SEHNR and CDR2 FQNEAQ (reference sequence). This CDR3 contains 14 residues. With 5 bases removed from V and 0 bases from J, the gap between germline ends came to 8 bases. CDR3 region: CASSPPNSNQPQHF. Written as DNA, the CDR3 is TGTGCCAGCAGCCCGCCGAATAGCAATCAGCCCCAGCATTTT.

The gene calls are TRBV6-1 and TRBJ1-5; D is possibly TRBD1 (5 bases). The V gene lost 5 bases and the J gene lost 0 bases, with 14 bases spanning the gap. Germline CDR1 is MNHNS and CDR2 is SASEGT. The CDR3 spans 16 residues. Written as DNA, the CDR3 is TGTGCCAGCAGTTATGCGACAGTTAATAGCAATCAGCCCCAGCATTTT. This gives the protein CASSYATVNSNQPQHF.

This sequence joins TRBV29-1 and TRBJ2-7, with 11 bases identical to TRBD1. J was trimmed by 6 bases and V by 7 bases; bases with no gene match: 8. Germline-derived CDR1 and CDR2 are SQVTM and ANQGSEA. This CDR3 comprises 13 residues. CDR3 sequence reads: CSARTGGASEQYF. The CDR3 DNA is TGCAGCGCTCGGACAGGGGGCGCGTCCGAGCAGTACTTC.

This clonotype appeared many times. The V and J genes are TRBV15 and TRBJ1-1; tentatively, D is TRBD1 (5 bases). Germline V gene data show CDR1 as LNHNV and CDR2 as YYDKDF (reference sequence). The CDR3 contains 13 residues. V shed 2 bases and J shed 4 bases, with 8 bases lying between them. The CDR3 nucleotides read TGTGCCACCAGCAGAAGGGGAGGCACTGAAGCTTTCTTT. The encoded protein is CATSRRGGTEAFF.

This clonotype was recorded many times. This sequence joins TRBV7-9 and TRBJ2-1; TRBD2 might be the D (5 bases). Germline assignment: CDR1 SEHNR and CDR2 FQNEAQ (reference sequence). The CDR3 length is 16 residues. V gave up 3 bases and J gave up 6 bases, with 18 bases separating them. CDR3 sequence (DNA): TGTGCCAGCAGCTTCCGTGCTTCGGGGAATACCAATGAGCAGTTCTTC. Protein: CASSFRASGNTNEQFF.